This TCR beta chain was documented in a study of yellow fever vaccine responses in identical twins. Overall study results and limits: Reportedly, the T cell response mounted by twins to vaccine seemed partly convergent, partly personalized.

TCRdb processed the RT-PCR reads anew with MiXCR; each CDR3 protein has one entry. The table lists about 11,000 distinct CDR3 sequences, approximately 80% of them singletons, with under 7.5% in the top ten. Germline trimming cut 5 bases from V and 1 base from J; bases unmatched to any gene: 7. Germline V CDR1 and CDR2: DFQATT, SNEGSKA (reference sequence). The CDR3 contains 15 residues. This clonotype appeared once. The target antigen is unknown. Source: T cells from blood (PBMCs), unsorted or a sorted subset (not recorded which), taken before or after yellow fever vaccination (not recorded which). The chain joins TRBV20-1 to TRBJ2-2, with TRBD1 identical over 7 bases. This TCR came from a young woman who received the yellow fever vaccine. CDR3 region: CSAHSRTGNTGELFF. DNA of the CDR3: TGCAGTGCTCACAGTCGGACAGGGAACACCGGGGAGCTGTTTTTT.